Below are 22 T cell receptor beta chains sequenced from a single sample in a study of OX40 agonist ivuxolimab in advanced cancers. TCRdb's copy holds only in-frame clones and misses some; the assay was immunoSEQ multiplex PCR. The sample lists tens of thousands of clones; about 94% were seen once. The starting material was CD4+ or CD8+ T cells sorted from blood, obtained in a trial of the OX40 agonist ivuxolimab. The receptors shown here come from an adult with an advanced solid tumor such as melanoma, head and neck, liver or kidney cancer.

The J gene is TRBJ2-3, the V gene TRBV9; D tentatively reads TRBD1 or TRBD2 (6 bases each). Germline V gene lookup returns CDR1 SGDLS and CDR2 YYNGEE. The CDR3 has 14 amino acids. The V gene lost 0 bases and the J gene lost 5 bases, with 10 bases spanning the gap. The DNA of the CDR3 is TGTGCCAGCAGCGTAGCCGGGGGCGGAGATACGCAGTATTTT. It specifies CASSVAGGGDTQYF. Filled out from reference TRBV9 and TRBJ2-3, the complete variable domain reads DSGVTQTPKHLITATGQRVTLRCSPRSGDLSVYWYQQSLDQGLQFLIQYYNGEERAKGNILERFSAQQFPDLHSELNLSSLELGDSALYFCASSVAGGGDTQYFGPGTRLTVL.

The CDR3 region is CASMGRGQYTIYF. The CDR3, as DNA: TGTGCCAGCATGGGCAGGGGGCAGTACACCATATATTTT. This chain links TRBV7-9 with TRBJ1-3, with TRBD1 identical over 8 bases. This CDR3 has 13 residues. V shed 7 bases, J shed 8 bases, and the junction held 7 bases outside the gene matches. The germline V gene has CDR1 SEHNR and CDR2 FQNEAQ (reference sequence).

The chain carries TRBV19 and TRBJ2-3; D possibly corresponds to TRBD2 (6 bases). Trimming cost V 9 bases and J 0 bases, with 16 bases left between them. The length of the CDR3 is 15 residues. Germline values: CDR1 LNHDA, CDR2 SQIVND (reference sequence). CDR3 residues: CASEISSGSTDTQYF. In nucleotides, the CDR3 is TGTGCCAGCGAAATTAGTAGCGGCAGCACAGATACGCAGTATTTT.

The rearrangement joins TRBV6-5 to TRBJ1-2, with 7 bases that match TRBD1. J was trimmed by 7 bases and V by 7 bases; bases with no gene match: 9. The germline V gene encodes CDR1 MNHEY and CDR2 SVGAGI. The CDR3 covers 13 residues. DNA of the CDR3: TGTGCCAGCACCCAAAACGGACAGGCTGGCTACACCTTC. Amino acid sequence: CASTQNGQAGYTF.

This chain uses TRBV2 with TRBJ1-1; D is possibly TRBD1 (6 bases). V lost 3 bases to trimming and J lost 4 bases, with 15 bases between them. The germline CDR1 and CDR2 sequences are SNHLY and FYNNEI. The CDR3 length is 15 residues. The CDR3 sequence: CASSDQGRSATEAFF. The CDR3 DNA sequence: TGTGCCAGCAGTGATCAGGGGAGATCGGCCACTGAAGCTTTCTTT. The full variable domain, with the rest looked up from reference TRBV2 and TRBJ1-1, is EPEVTQTPSHQVTQMGQEVILRCVPISNHLYFYWYRQILGQKVEFLVSFYNNEISEKSEIFDDQFSVERPDGSNFTLKIRSTKLEDSAMYFCASSDQGRSATEAFFGQGTRLTVV.

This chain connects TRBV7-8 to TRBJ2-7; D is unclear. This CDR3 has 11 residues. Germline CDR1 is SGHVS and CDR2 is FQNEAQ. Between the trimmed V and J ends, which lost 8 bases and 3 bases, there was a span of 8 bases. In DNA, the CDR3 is TGTGCCAGCGGCCCCGGCTACGAGCAGTACTTC. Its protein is CASGPGYEQYF.

The CDR3 sequence is CSVEAEYGYTF. CDR3 DNA sequence: TGCAGCGTTGAAGCGGAATATGGCTACACCTTC. The gene calls are TRBV29-1 and TRBJ1-2; D unresolved. Germline V gene sequence: CDR1 SQVTM, CDR2 ANQGSEA. Trimming pared 1 base from V and 5 bases from J, leaving 5 bases between. The CDR3 totals 11 residues.

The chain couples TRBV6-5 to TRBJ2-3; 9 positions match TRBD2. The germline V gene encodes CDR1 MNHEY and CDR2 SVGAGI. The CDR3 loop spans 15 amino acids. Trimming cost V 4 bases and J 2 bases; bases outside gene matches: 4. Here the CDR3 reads CASSLAGAVTDTQYF. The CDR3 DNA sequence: TGTGCCAGCAGTTTAGCGGGAGCCGTCACAGATACGCAGTATTTT.

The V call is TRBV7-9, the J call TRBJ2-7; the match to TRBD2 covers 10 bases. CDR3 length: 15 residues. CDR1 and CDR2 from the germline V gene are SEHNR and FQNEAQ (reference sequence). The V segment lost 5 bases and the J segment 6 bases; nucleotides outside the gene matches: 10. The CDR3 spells CASSLILAGRREQYF. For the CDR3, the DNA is TGTGCCAGCAGCCTCATACTAGCGGGGAGACGCGAGCAGTACTTC.

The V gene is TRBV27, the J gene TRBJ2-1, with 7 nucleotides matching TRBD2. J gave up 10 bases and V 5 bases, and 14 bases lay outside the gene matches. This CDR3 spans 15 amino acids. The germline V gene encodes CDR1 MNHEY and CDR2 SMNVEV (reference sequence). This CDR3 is CASSPQWGGWEEQFF. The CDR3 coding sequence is TGTGCCAGCAGTCCCCAGTGGGGGGGTTGGGAGGAGCAGTTCTTC.

The CDR3 is CASSMGTSGGSTDTQYF. For the CDR3, the DNA is TGTGCCAGTAGTATGGGGACTAGCGGGGGGAGCACAGATACGCAGTATTTT. This rearrangement joins TRBV19 to TRBJ2-3; 15 nucleotides line up with TRBD2. This CDR3 comprises 17 residues. The ends lost 3 bases at V and 0 bases at J; junction bases unmatched: 1. Germline V CDR1 and CDR2: LNHDA, SQIVND (reference sequence).

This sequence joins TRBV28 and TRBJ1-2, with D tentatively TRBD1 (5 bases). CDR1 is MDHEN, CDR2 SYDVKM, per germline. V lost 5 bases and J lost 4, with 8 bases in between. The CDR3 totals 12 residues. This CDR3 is CASSRGGYGYTF. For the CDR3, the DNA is TGTGCCAGCAGTCGTGGGGGCTATGGCTACACCTTC.

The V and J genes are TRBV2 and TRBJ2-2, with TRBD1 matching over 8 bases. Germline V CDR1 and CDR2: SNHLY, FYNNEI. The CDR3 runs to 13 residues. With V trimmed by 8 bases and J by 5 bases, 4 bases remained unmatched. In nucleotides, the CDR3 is TGTGCCAGCCAGGACAGGGCGACCGGGGAGCTGTTTTTT. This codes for CASQDRATGELFF. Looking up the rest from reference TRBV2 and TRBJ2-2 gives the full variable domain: EPEVTQTPSHQVTQMGQEVILRCVPISNHLYFYWYRQILGQKVEFLVSFYNNEISEKSEIFDDQFSVERPDGSNFTLKIRSTKLEDSAMYFCASQDRATGELFFGEGSRLTVL.

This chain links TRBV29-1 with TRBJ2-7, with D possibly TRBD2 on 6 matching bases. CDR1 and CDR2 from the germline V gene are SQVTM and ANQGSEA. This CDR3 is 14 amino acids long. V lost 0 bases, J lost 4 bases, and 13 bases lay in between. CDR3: CSVEEMAGTYEQYF. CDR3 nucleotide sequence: TGCAGCGTTGAAGAGATGGCAGGGACTTACGAGCAGTACTTC.

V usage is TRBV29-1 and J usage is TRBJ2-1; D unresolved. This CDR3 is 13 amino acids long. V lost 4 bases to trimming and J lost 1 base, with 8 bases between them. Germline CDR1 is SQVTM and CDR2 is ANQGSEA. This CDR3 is CSVGVGSYNEQFF. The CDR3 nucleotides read TGCAGCGTTGGGGTGGGATCCTACAATGAGCAGTTCTTC.

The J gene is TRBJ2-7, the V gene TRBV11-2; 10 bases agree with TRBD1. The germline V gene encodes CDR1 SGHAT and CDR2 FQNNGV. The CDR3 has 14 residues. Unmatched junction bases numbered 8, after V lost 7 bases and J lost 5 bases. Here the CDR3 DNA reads TGTGCCAGCAACCCGACAGGGGGCTCGAACGAGCAGTACTTC. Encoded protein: CASNPTGGSNEQYF.

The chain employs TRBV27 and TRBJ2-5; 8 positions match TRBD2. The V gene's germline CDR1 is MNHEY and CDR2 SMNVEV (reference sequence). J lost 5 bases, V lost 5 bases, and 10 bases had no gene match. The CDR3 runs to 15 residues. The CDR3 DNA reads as TGTGCCAGCAGTCCTAAAAGCGGGAGAAGGGAGACCCAGTACTTC. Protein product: CASSPKSGRRETQYF.

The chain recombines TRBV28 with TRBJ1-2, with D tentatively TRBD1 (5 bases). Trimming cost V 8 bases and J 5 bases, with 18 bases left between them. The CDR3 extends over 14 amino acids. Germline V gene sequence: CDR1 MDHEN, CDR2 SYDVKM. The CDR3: CASHPWGSSYGYTF. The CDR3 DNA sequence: TGTGCCAGCCATCCTTGGGGCAGCAGTTATGGCTACACCTTC.

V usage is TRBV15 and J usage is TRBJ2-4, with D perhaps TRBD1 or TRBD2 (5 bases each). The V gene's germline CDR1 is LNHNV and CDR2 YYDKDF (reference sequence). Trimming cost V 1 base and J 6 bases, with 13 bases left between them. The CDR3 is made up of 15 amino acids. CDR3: CATSRAYGDGNIQYF. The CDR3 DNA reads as TGTGCCACCAGCAGAGCATACGGGGACGGAAACATTCAGTACTTC.

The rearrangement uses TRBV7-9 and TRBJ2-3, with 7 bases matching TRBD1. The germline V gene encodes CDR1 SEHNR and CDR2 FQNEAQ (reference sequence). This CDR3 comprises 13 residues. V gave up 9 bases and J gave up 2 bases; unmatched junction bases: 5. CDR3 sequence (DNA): TGTGCCAGTACGGGACAGACCACAGATACGCAGTATTTT. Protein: CASTGQTTDTQYF.

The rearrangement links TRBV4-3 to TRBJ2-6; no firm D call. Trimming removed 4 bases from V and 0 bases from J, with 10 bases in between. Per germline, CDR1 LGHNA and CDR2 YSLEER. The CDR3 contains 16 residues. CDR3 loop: CASSRETGSGANVLTF. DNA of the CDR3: TGCGCCAGCAGCCGCGAGACTGGCTCTGGGGCCAACGTCCTGACTTTC.

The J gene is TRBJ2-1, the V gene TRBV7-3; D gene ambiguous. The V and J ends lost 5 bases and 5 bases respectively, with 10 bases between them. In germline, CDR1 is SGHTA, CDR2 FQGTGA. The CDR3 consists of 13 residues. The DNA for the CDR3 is TGTGCCAGCAGCGAATCCCTAAACAATGAGCAGTTCTTC. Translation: CASSESLNNEQFF. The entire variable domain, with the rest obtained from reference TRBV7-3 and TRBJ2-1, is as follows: GAGVSQTPSNKVTEKGKYVELRCDPISGHTALYWYRQSLGQGPEFLIYFQGTGAADDSGLPNDRFFAVRPEGSVSTLKIQRTERGDSAVYLCASSESLNNEQFFGPGTRLTVL.